This T cell receptor beta chain was observed in a study of OX40 agonist ivuxolimab in advanced cancers. Study-level points and caveats: Mean expanded clone counts were higher in CD8+ than CD4+ T cells. With doses of 0.1 to 3.0 mg/kg, CD4+ and CD8+ blood T cells had undergone clonal expansion by week 6. Not determined was the antigen specificity of the expanded peripheral T cells. With doses of 0.1-3.0 mg/kg, partial responders showed among the lowest clonal expansion.

The table came from immunoSEQ multiplex PCR; TCRdb's copy has only in-frame clones and leaves some out. The sample lists 60,000 to 70,000 clones; 75% to 90% were seen once. Concerning this clone: Its antigen is as yet unknown.

The CDR3 loop spans 15 amino acids. The ends lost 6 bases at V and 5 bases at J; junction bases unmatched: 11. CDR1 and CDR2 from the germline V gene are MNHEY and SMNVEV (reference sequence). The source is an adult with an advanced solid tumor such as melanoma, head and neck, liver or kidney cancer. The starting material was CD4+ or CD8+ T cells sorted from blood, obtained in a trial of the OX40 agonist ivuxolimab. The chain joins TRBV27 to TRBJ2-5, with 8 bases identical to TRBD1. The CDR3 region is CASSPKTGARETQYF. Written as DNA, the CDR3 is TGTGCCAGCAGCCCAAAGACAGGGGCAAGGGAGACCCAGTACTTC.